The 20 T cell receptor beta chains in this list originate from one sample, sequenced in a study of blood T cells in healthy people across ages. A second PCR of 7 to 11 cycles used a sample-barcoded 5' primer and a J-beta primer mix. TCRdb reanalysed the 5' RACE reads using MiXCR and keeps one entry per CDR3 protein. The sample shows around 1,500,000 distinct CDR3 sequences, 40% to 50% of them seen only once. The sequencing input was blood. The receptors were gathered from a woman younger than 35 in good health.

This clonotype was detected a few times. The rearrangement links TRBV7-9 to TRBJ2-7; D uncertain. Germline CDR1 and CDR2: SEHNR and FQNEAQ (reference sequence). The CDR3 is 14 amino acids. V was trimmed by 4 bases and J by 3 bases, leaving 13 bases between them. CDR3 sequence: CASSSFLESYEQYF. The CDR3 bases are TGTGCCAGCAGCTCATTCCTTGAGAGCTACGAGCAGTACTTC.

This clonotype was seen a few times. The chain carries TRBV20-1 and TRBJ1-5, with 8 bases matching TRBD1. This CDR3 region has 14 residues. J was trimmed by 9 bases and V by 6 bases; bases with no gene match: 13. Germline V gene lookup returns CDR1 DFQATT and CDR2 SNEGSKA (reference sequence). CDR3 residues: CSATNGQGGRPQHF. The CDR3, as DNA: TGCAGTGCGACAAACGGACAGGGCGGTCGGCCCCAGCATTTT.

V usage is TRBV11-2 and J usage is TRBJ2-4; no reliable D call. Germline V gene sequence: CDR1 SGHAT, CDR2 FQNNGV. Trimming stripped 0 bases from V and 9 bases from J, with 9 bases between. The CDR3 sequence is 13 residues long. The CDR3 reads CASSLEGAAIQYF. In nucleotides, the CDR3 is TGTGCCAGCAGCTTAGAGGGTGCGGCCATTCAGTACTTC.

With regard to this clonotype: Mismatch with germline at one junction end may stem from a read error. This rearrangement joins TRBV3-1 to TRBJ2-1, with D maybe TRBD2 (6 bases). This CDR3 has 16 residues. The germline gives CDR1 LGHDT, CDR2 YNNKEL (reference sequence). DNA for the CDR3: TGTGCCAGCACCACGTCCCGCGGGGATCGAAAAAATGGGCAGTTCTTC. Translating gives CASTTSRGDRKNGQFF.

This clonotype was detected only a few times. This rearrangement joins TRBV6-5 to TRBJ2-4; D might be TRBD1 (6 bases). The ends were cut back, 0 bases at V and 5 bases at J, with 8 bases in the middle. CDR1 MNHEY and CDR2 SVGAGI come from the germline V gene. This CDR3 is built from 14 residues. This CDR3 reads CASSYSQGQNIQYF. CDR3 DNA: TGTGCCAGCAGTTACTCACAGGGCCAAAACATTCAGTACTTC.

Turning to this clonotype: This may come from a read error, since a much larger clone is one base off. The J gene is TRBJ2-1, the V gene TRBV12-3 or TRBV12-4; no clear D gene. V was cut by 6 bases and J by 6 bases, with 0 bases left in between. This CDR3 spans 9 amino acids. The CDR3 bases are TGTGCCAGCAGCAATGAGCAGTTCTTC. It translates to CASSNEQFF.

J is TRBJ2-1 and V is TRBV5-1; 9 bases are a match to TRBD1. The CDR3 contains 15 residues. V was pared by 4 bases and J by 9 bases, with 11 bases of the junction left unmatched. Per germline, CDR1 SGHRS and CDR2 YFSETQ. CDR3 sequence (DNA): TGCGCCAGCAGCGCGGGACAGGGATTTATGAGTGAGCAGTTCTTC. Translation: CASSAGQGFMSEQFF.

This chain connects TRBV6-2 or TRBV6-3 to TRBJ1-4, with no clear D. CDR3 length: 17 residues. Germline loops: CDR1 MNHEY, CDR2 SVGEGT. V shed 0 bases and J shed 4 bases, with 15 bases lying between them. Written as DNA, the CDR3 is TGTGCCAGCAGTTACTCGACGCTCCAACCCCTTAATGAAAAACTGTTTTTT. It translates to CASSYSTLQPLNEKLFF.

The chain uses TRBV20-1 and TRBJ2-1; 7 bases match TRBD2. The trim removed 0 bases at V and 15 bases at J, leaving 5 bases unmatched. The CDR3 has 11 residues. In germline, CDR1 is DFQATT, CDR2 SNEGSKA (reference sequence). CDR3 residues: CSARDTGGVFF. CDR3 nucleotide sequence: TGCAGTGCTAGAGATACGGGGGGTGTGTTCTTC.

V and J are TRBV20-1 and TRBJ2-6; 11 nucleotides align to TRBD1. This CDR3 contains 17 residues. Trimming cost V 3 bases and J 1 base; bases outside gene matches: 5. The germline V gene encodes CDR1 DFQATT and CDR2 SNEGSKA (reference sequence). CDR3 loop: CSASTGQGASGANVLTF. DNA for the CDR3: TGCAGTGCTAGTACCGGACAGGGGGCGTCTGGGGCCAACGTCCTGACTTTC.

This sequence joins TRBV7-9 and TRBJ1-4; no firm D call. There are 15 residues in the CDR3. Germline CDR1 and CDR2: SEHNR and FQNEAQ (reference sequence). Trimming cost V 5 bases and J 7 bases, with 17 bases left between them. The CDR3 DNA is TGTGCCAGCAGCCTAGGGAGACCCTTCCTTGAAAAACTGTTTTTT. Its translation is CASSLGRPFLEKLFF. The full variable domain, completed using reference TRBV7-9 and TRBJ1-4, is DTGVSQNPRHKITKRGQNVTFRCDPISEHNRLYWYRQTLGQGPEFLTYFQNEAQLEKSRLLSDRFSAERPKGSFSTLEIQRTEQGDSAMYLCASSLGRPFLEKLFFGSGTQLSVL.

The rearrangement links TRBV5-4 to TRBJ1-2, with 8 bases fitting TRBD1. V dropped 4 bases and J dropped 3; count of bases not matched to a gene: 5. The CDR3 is 14 residues long. Germline loops: CDR1 SGHNT, CDR2 YYREEE (reference sequence). The CDR3 spells CASSIQGADYGYTF. CDR3 nucleotides: TGTGCCAGCAGCATTCAGGGGGCTGACTATGGCTACACCTTC.

The J gene is TRBJ2-5, the V gene TRBV5-8, with TRBD1 identical over 11 bases. The J call may be mistaken, given a closer DNA end match to TRBJ2-7. Germline V gene sequence: CDR1 SGHTS, CDR2 YDEGEE. The CDR3 length is 14 residues. DNA for the CDR3: TGTGCCAGCAGCTTCGGACAGGGGGCCAACGAGCAGTACTTC. Encoded protein: CASSFGQGANEQYF.

The V and J genes are TRBV20-1 and TRBJ1-2; D remains ambiguous. This CDR3 comprises 12 residues. Germline V gives CDR1 DFQATT, CDR2 SNEGSKA (reference sequence). Trimming took off 8 bases at V and 2 bases at J, with 12 bases between the two ends. CDR3 loop: CSSTGRNYGYTF. Here the CDR3 DNA reads TGCAGTTCAACCGGGAGAAACTATGGCTACACCTTC.

The V and J genes are TRBV6-5 and TRBJ2-7, with 8 bases lining up with TRBD2. The length of the CDR3 is 14 residues. J gave up 3 bases and V 5 bases, and 6 bases lay outside the gene matches. From germline, CDR1 is MNHEY and CDR2 SVGAGI. Here the CDR3 reads CASSKTGTSYEQYF. In DNA, the CDR3 is TGTGCCAGCAGTAAAACCGGGACTAGCTACGAGCAGTACTTC.

This chain uses TRBV12-3 or TRBV12-4 with TRBJ1-4; a weak D match, TRBD1 (6 bases). This CDR3 spans 14 amino acids. Trimming stripped 8 bases from V and 10 bases from J, with 20 bases between. CDR3 nucleotides: TGTGCCAGCCGGCGGGGGGCCCTAGAAGGAAAACTGTTTTTT. Protein sequence: CASRRGALEGKLFF.

V and J are TRBV20-1 and TRBJ2-5; 7 nucleotides agree with TRBD1. Germline CDR1 is DFQATT and CDR2 is SNEGSKA (reference sequence). The CDR3 loop spans 16 amino acids. J gave up 0 bases and V 3 bases, and 10 bases lay outside the gene matches. CDR3 region: CSASSADRPHQETQYF. For the CDR3, the DNA is TGCAGTGCTAGTTCCGCGGACAGGCCCCACCAAGAGACCCAGTACTTC.

This clonotype turned up a few times. V is TRBV7-6 and J is TRBJ2-3; D is ambiguous. The CDR3 covers 14 residues. Trimming took off 5 bases at V and 9 bases at J, with 18 bases between the two ends. Germline V lookup: CDR1 SGHVS, CDR2 FNYEAQ. The CDR3 protein is CASSPGVAGTTQYF. The CDR3 coding sequence is TGTGCCAGCAGCCCAGGTGTGGCTGGCACAACGCAGTATTTT.

The chain has TRBV20-1 and TRBJ2-7; D not resolved. CDR3 length equals 13 residues. The germline V and J ends were trimmed by 0 bases and 5 bases, with 11 bases remaining between them. Germline V CDR1 and CDR2: DFQATT, SNEGSKA (reference sequence). DNA for the CDR3: TGCAGTGCTAGAGATCCCTTTGGGGACGAGCAGTACTTC. Amino acids: CSARDPFGDEQYF.

The rearrangement uses TRBV28 and TRBJ1-2, with D perhaps TRBD1 (5 bases). This CDR3 has 14 amino acids. With 5 bases removed from V and 0 bases from J, the gap between germline ends came to 10 bases. The germline V gene has CDR1 MDHEN and CDR2 SYDVKM. The CDR3 nucleotides read TGTGCCAGCAGTGGTGGGGCATCTAACTATGGCTACACCTTC. Its protein product is CASSGGASNYGYTF.